Reported below is one T cell receptor beta chain. This clonotype was recorded at least ten times. Its antigen is not yet known. Within one base of it there is no much larger clone, and no base qualities were kept. This sample's time point label indicates: blood at routine non-recurrence follow-up after resection. TCR sequencing used whole RNA extracted from tumor and nontumor lung tissue, or from cryopreserved PBMC samples, without cell sorting. Only patients for whom sufficient RNA was available from at least two tumor regions were selected for TCR sequencing. Libraries were made using 5' RACE. The listed sequencing device is NextSeq 500. To allow correction of PCR and sequencing errors, the TCR library protocol tagged every TCR cDNA molecule with a unique molecular identifier. On the authors' methods: TCR identification, UMI-based error correction and CDR3 extraction were performed with Decombinator tools. Expanded TCRs were defined as those above a frequency of 2 per 1,000, corresponding to the top 1% of the tumor frequency distribution. Each repertoire was subsampled 100 times to 5,000 TCRs, after which Renyi diversity was computed with the R vegan package. CDR3 similarity networks were built from amino acid triplet string-kernel similarity, with CDR3s being connected when pairwise similarity was above 0.82. The public reads were reprocessed in TCRdb via fastp at Q25 and MiXCR, keeping in-frame beta chains. Every CDR3 protein is listed once, alongside the most common genes and DNA of its rows. These V and J calls rely on TCRdb rather than the paper's analysis. The table for this sample lists 43,000 or so distinct CDR3 sequences; roughly 12% of them were counted only once. The ten most abundant clones make up 30% to 35% of the sample.

The data were taken from a study of spatial heterogeneity in lung cancer (dated by TCRdb to the late 2010s). For the study in its entirety: Donors were 72 patients with early-stage, untreated non-small cell lung cancer from the lung TRACERx cohort. Follow-up PBMC samples were sequenced whenever available, with a median time to follow-up of 2 to 3 years after resection. More beta-chain than alpha-chain transcripts were consistently detected, likely reflecting higher beta-chain transcript abundance. In the raw uncorrected reads, each unique combination of TCR and UMI appeared more than ten times on average. In non-small cell lung cancer, the study quantitatively compared TCR alpha and beta repertoires across several tumor regions, matched nontumor lung, and blood. The study linked features of the TCR repertoire to counts of nonsynonymous mutations, which were determined by whole-exome sequencing of tumor tissue. At surgery, 220 tumor regions, around 64 matched nontumor lung samples and 56 PBMC samples were TCR-sequenced for both alpha and beta chains.

Here is what the overall study found, with its caveats: Confirming at a functional level the hypothesis that regional TCRs recognize regional mutations was considered to require additional single-cell paired TCR alpha and beta sequencing. Ubiquitous expanded tumor TCRs were detected in blood more often at tumor resection than at routine follow-up. Only approximately 15 patients were included in the comparisons of baseline and follow-up blood repertoires.

This receptor was obtained from a male donor with early-stage non-small cell lung cancer. The source was PBMCs, collected at follow-up.

At the DNA level, the sequence is TGTGCCAGCAGCCCAGCGACAGGAGTCACTGAAGCTTTCTTT. This translates into CASSPATGVTEAFF. This receptor chain uses TRBV7-9 and TRBJ1-1; D gene: possibly TRBD1, on 6 matching bases. The germline V gene (reference sequence) gives CDR1 as SEHNR and CDR2 as FQNEAQ. There are 14 amino acids in the CDR3, from cysteine to phenylalanine inclusive. Only CDR3 DNA is held: 42 bases, read in frame from base 1. Deletion took 5 bases off V and 4 bases off J, with a span of 14 bases between the germline ends.